Listed here are 27 T cell receptor beta chains from one sample, sequenced in a study of graft-versus-host responses after intestinal transplantation. TCRdb's copy holds only in-frame clones and misses some; the assay was immunoSEQ multiplex PCR. The table records around 23,000 clones, 80% to 95% of them present only once. Sample: PBMCs, taken 18 days after transplant. Every receptor here comes from a human patient who received an intestinal transplant, so some T cells may come from the graft donor.

The V call is TRBV2, the J call TRBJ1-3; D is unclear. Germline V CDR1 and CDR2: SNHLY, FYNNEI. CDR3 length: 15 residues. Deletions cut 9 bases from V and 0 bases from J, with 15 bases between. CDR3 in amino acids: CARMSVGFSGNTIYF. CDR3 in DNA: TGTGCCAGAATGTCGGTGGGTTTCTCTGGAAACACCATATATTTT.

In its sample, this clone was seen once. This sequence joins TRBV6-5 and TRBJ1-6; possible D gene TRBD1, 5 bases. CDR1 is MNHEY and CDR2 is SVGAGI in the germline V gene. This CDR3 has 13 amino acids. V lost 6 bases and J 10 bases, leaving 13 bases between the germline ends. DNA for the CDR3: TGTGCCAGCAGACCAGAGGGGCGGTCACCCCTCCACTTT. The encoded protein is CASRPEGRSPLHF.

V usage is TRBV29-1 and J usage is TRBJ2-2; D perhaps matches TRBD1 (5 bases). CDR1 and CDR2 from the germline V gene are SQVTM and ANQGSEA. The CDR3 has 14 amino acids. Trimming took 4 bases from V and 1 from J, leaving 10 bases between them. CDR3: CSVVTQGNTGELFF. CDR3 nucleotide sequence: TGCAGCGTTGTCACCCAGGGGAACACCGGGGAGCTGTTTTTT.

This clone was observed once. V is TRBV5-5 and J is TRBJ1-1, with D unclear. The CDR3 contains 16 residues. Trimming took 0 bases from V and 6 from J, leaving 18 bases between them. CDR1 is SGHKS, CDR2 YYEKEE, per germline (reference sequence). The CDR3 bases are TGTGCCAGCAGCTTGGGGGTTCAACCGGGAAGCCCTGAAGCTTTCTTT. Translation: CASSLGVQPGSPEAFF.

The chain links TRBV7-9 to TRBJ1-1; a weak D match, TRBD1 (5 bases). Deletions cut 1 base from V and 13 bases from J, with 19 bases between. This CDR3 is built from 14 residues. Germline CDR1 and CDR2: SEHNR and FQNEAQ (reference sequence). DNA for the CDR3: TGTGCCAGCAGCTTAGGGGCGGGGACGGCGGGTTTTTTCTTT. Translating it yields CASSLGAGTAGFFF.

This clone was observed once. This rearrangement joins TRBV6-5 to TRBJ1-2; TRBD1 matches at 9 bases. Germline V gene data show CDR1 as MNHEY and CDR2 as SVGAGI. The CDR3 length is 14 residues. V lost 6 bases, J lost 2 bases, and 4 bases stayed unmatched. This chain's CDR3 is CASSRQGVNYGYTF. CDR3 nucleotides: TGTGCCAGCAGCCGACAGGGGGTCAACTATGGCTACACCTTC.

This chain connects TRBV29-1 to TRBJ2-1, with TRBD1 matching over 11 bases. This CDR3 spans 11 amino acids. Germline CDR1 reads SQVTM; CDR2 reads ANQGSEA. V shed 7 bases and J 9 bases; nucleotides not matched to a gene: 2. The CDR3 nucleotides are TGCAGCGCGGGGACAGGGGGTGAGCAGTTCTTC. Its translation is CSAGTGGEQFF.

This chain joins TRBV27 and TRBJ2-3; D is possibly TRBD1 or TRBD2 (5 bases each). V lost 5 bases, J lost 3 bases, and 15 bases lay in between. This CDR3 region has 15 residues. The germline V gene has CDR1 MNHEY and CDR2 SMNVEV (reference sequence). CDR3 nucleotide sequence: TGTGCCAGCAGTCCCCGAGGGACCGGGACAGATACGCAGTATTTT. Its translation is CASSPRGTGTDTQYF.

The chain is built from TRBV4-1 and TRBJ1-1; D remains ambiguous. This CDR3 has 14 residues. Trimming stripped 0 bases from V and 4 bases from J, with 9 bases between. The germline V gene encodes CDR1 MGHRA and CDR2 YSYEKL. CDR3 region: CASSQEGGPTEAFF. As DNA, the CDR3 is TGCGCCAGCAGCCAAGAAGGTGGGCCCACTGAAGCTTTCTTT.

J is TRBJ2-7 and V is TRBV4-1, with D perhaps TRBD2 (6 bases). The CDR3 contains 15 residues. V was cut by 3 bases and J by 1 base, with 13 bases left in between. CDR1 is MGHRA, CDR2 YSYEKL, per germline. The CDR3 protein is CASSHSAGTSYEQYF. The CDR3 nucleotides read TGCGCCAGCAGCCATTCCGCCGGGACTTCCTACGAGCAGTACTTC.

The CDR3 coding sequence is TGTGCCAGCAGCGTAGATCTCGGGGGGGACTATGGCTACACCTTC. Its translation: CASSVDLGGDYGYTF. The chain couples TRBV9 to TRBJ1-2, with a weak D call TRBD1 (5 bases). The germline V gene has CDR1 SGDLS and CDR2 YYNGEE. V was shortened by 0 bases and J by 3 bases, with 12 bases between the two germline ends. The CDR3 is 15 amino acids.

This rearrangement joins TRBV18 to TRBJ2-2, with 8 bases identical to TRBD1. CDR3 length: 16 residues. Per germline, CDR1 KGHSH and CDR2 LQKENI. With 3 bases clipped from V and 1 base from J, the junction kept 4 bases outside the gene matches. The CDR3 coding sequence is TGTGCCAGCTCACCGACCGGGACAGGGAACACCGGGGAGCTGTTTTTT. Its translation is CASSPTGTGNTGELFF.

As regards this clone: The sample carries other DNA sequences with the same CDR3. This chain links TRBV9 with TRBJ1-1, with 7 bases matching TRBD1. The CDR3 has 15 residues. With V trimmed by 4 bases and J by 0 bases, 6 bases remained unmatched. Germline values: CDR1 SGDLS, CDR2 YYNGEE. The CDR3 region is CASSPRTGVNTEAFF. The CDR3 DNA follows: TGTGCCAGCAGCCCAAGGACAGGAGTGAACACTGAAGCTTTCTTT.

This clone was seen a single time. The chain links TRBV19 to TRBJ2-4; D may be TRBD1 or TRBD2 (5 bases each). The germline gives CDR1 LNHDA, CDR2 SQIVND (reference sequence). The CDR3 contains 15 residues. V shed 5 bases and J shed 0 bases, with 11 bases lying between them. DNA of the CDR3: TGTGCCAGTAGTGAAGAGGGACGAGCCAAAAACATTCAGTACTTC. It yields the protein CASSEEGRAKNIQYF.

The chain recombines TRBV19 with TRBJ2-5; the D is unclear. Germline V gives CDR1 LNHDA, CDR2 SQIVND (reference sequence). V lost 3 bases, J lost 5 bases, and 10 bases lay in between. This CDR3 has 13 amino acids. The CDR3 nucleotides are TGTGCCAGTAGTATCGTGATCACCGAGACCCAGTACTTC. This codes for CASSIVITETQYF.

The chain couples TRBV7-9 to TRBJ1-4; 9 bases line up with TRBD1. V dropped 1 base and J dropped 3; count of bases not matched to a gene: 3. Germline lookup yields CDR1 SEHNR and CDR2 FQNEAQ (reference sequence). This CDR3 has 16 amino acids. The CDR3 spells CASSLGGQGANEKLFF. CDR3 DNA sequence: TGTGCCAGCAGCTTAGGGGGACAGGGAGCTAATGAAAAACTGTTTTTT.

V and J are TRBV5-6 and TRBJ2-6; D may match TRBD1 or TRBD2 (5 bases each). Trimming pared 7 bases from V and 2 bases from J, leaving 10 bases between. CDR1 and CDR2 from the germline V gene are SGHDT and YYEEEE. This CDR3 is 14 amino acids long. The CDR3 sequence is CASYWGTGANVLTF. The DNA of the CDR3 is TGTGCCAGCTACTGGGGGACTGGGGCCAACGTCCTGACTTTC.

This clone was seen once. The chain joins TRBV5-1 to TRBJ1-5; D is unresolved. The CDR3 is 13 residues long. CDR1 is SGHRS, CDR2 YFSETQ, per germline. V gave up 2 bases and J gave up 3 bases, with 6 bases separating them. The CDR3 DNA follows: TGCGCCAGCAGCTTTAACCCCAATCAGCCCCAGCATTTT. Translation: CASSFNPNQPQHF.

The count of this clone is one. The gene calls are TRBV11-3 and TRBJ2-2, with TRBD1 matching over 8 bases. Germline V gives CDR1 SGHNT, CDR2 YENEEA. V was pared by 3 bases and J by 5 bases, with 8 bases of the junction left unmatched. CDR3 length: 16 amino acids. The CDR3 DNA reads TGTGCCAGCAGCTTTGAATACCAGGGGGCGACCGGGGAGCTGTTTTTT. Translating gives CASSFEYQGATGELFF.

The rearrangement joins TRBV7-3 to TRBJ1-6; D may be TRBD1 (5 bases). V was shortened by 1 base and J by 7 bases, with 11 bases between the two germline ends. Germline V CDR1 and CDR2: SGHTA, FQGTGA. This CDR3 spans 15 amino acids. CDR3 loop: CASSLNGHSNSPLHF. The CDR3 DNA reads TGTGCCAGCAGCTTAAATGGACATTCAAATTCACCCCTCCACTTT.

The rearrangement links TRBV19 to TRBJ2-3; D remains unclear. CDR3 length: 16 residues. Per germline, CDR1 LNHDA and CDR2 SQIVND (reference sequence). The ends were cut back, 4 bases at V and 2 bases at J, with 16 bases in the middle. The CDR3 sequence is CASSTPSVPDTDTQYF. The CDR3 DNA sequence: TGTGCCAGTAGTACGCCGTCCGTGCCGGACACAGATACGCAGTATTTT.

This sequence joins TRBV11-2 and TRBJ2-5, with unresolved D. V was trimmed by 3 bases and J by 5 bases, leaving 13 bases between them. The CDR3 totals 14 residues. Germline assignment: CDR1 SGHAT and CDR2 FQNNGV. This CDR3 reads CASSFTTRLETQYF. The CDR3 nucleotides read TGTGCCAGCAGCTTTACGACTCGCCTGGAGACCCAGTACTTC.

V and J are TRBV4-2 and TRBJ2-5; D is undetermined. The V gene's germline CDR1 is LGHNA and CDR2 YNFKEQ. With 1 base removed from V and 5 bases from J, the gap between germline ends came to 5 bases. This CDR3 is 12 amino acids long. CDR3 loop: CASSQVMETQYF. CDR3 coding DNA: TGTGCCAGCAGCCAAGTAATGGAGACCCAGTACTTC.

The chain combines TRBV6-5 with TRBJ1-2; TRBD1 might be the D (6 bases). The CDR3 consists of 15 residues. Germline CDR1 MNHEY, CDR2 SVGAGI. V lost 6 bases and J 5 bases, leaving 19 bases between the germline ends. The CDR3 loop is CASSPGTPNHYGYTF. For the CDR3, the DNA is TGTGCCAGCAGCCCGGGGACACCTAACCATTATGGCTACACCTTC.

This clone appeared a few times. The chain carries TRBV2 and TRBJ1-1; D not certain. Germline V CDR1 and CDR2: SNHLY, FYNNEI. Trimming shortened V by 2 bases and J by 7 bases, and 8 bases separated the two germline ends. This CDR3 comprises 12 residues. The CDR3 loop reads CASSELSSEAFF. Here the CDR3 DNA reads TGTGCCAGCAGTGAATTGTCCAGTGAAGCTTTCTTT.

The chain couples TRBV9 to TRBJ1-4, with D unclear. Germline V gene data show CDR1 as SGDLS and CDR2 as YYNGEE. V was shortened by 4 bases and J by 6 bases, with 13 bases between the two germline ends. This CDR3 comprises 14 residues. Written as DNA, the CDR3 is TGTGCCAGCAGCCGCTATGAGGCGGATGAAAAACTGTTTTTT. Translation gives CASSRYEADEKLFF.

This chain joins TRBV30 and TRBJ2-1; unclear D gene. CDR1 and CDR2 (germline): GTSNPN, SVGIG (reference sequence). V was cut by 4 bases and J by 3 bases, with 10 bases left in between. CDR3 length: 13 residues. The CDR3 DNA follows: TGTGCCTGGACCCGAGCTAGCTACAATGAGCAGTTCTTC. This encodes CAWTRASYNEQFF.